This T cell receptor (beta chain) was sequenced during a study of metastatic and nonmetastatic thyroid tumors (dated by TCRdb to 2018 to 2021). Broadly, across the study: Repertoires from peripheral blood and from tumor or nodule tissue samples of malignant and benign thyroid patients were compared.

Here is what the overall study found, with its caveats: TCR beta diversity was reported as significantly higher in malignant tumors than in benign nodules, in both blood and tumor samples.

Receptors were amplified or captured by PCR. Sequencing instrument: Illumina HiSeq 4000. High-throughput sequencing was used to profile the CDR3 region of the TCR beta-chain in every patient. From the authors' description of their analysis: The researchers built a classifier to tell apart papillary thyroid cancer patients with distant metastasis, based on CDR3 differences among clinicopathological groups. The Shannon index was used to assess repertoire diversity, and the Morisita-Horn index was used to assess tumor-blood repertoire similarity. The public reads were reprocessed in TCRdb via fastp at Q25 and MiXCR, keeping in-frame beta chains. TCRdb, rather than the study authors, made the V and J calls. The sample has some 18,000 clones on record, around two fifths of them singletons. The ten largest clones add up to about 26% of the sample. There are a few counts of this clone. The specificity of this receptor is unknown. Nothing much larger sits one base from this clone, and base qualities are not available.

No patient had received any treatment before thyroid surgery. Using T-cell receptor beta sequencing, the researchers looked back retrospectively at clinical samples from patients, gathered between the early 2010s and the late 2010s. Reading the germline V gene gives CDR1 MNHNS and CDR2 SASEGT. V and J are trimmed by 8 bases and 6 bases, and the gene matches miss 3 bases of the junction. Spanning cysteine to phenylalanine, the CDR3 consists of 14 amino acids. The only DNA kept is the CDR3, 42 bases in frame from the first base. The clonotype comes from a female donor with papillary thyroid cancer or a benign thyroid nodule (not recorded which). Some clones in this sample may be carry-over from other donors' samples. Recombination linked TRBV6-1 to TRBJ2-1; 14 middle bases align to TRBD2. Sequencing input: tumor tissue. The CDR3 region: CASRTSGRLNEQFF. The nucleotide sequence reads TGTGCCAGCCGGACTAGCGGGAGGCTCAATGAGCAGTTCTTC.